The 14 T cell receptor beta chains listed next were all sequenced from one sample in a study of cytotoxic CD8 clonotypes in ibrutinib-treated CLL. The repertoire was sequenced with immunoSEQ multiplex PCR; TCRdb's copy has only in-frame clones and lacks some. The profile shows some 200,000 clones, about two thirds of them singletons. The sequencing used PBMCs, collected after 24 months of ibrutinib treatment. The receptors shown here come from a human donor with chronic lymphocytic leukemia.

The DNA for the CDR3 is TGTGCCAGCAGCGTAGCGGGAGAATCCTACAATGAGCAGTTCTTC. Protein product: CASSVAGESYNEQFF. The chain uses TRBV9 and TRBJ2-1; possibly TRBD2 for D (6 bases). This CDR3 has 15 amino acids. Germline V gene data show CDR1 as SGDLS and CDR2 as YYNGEE. The germline V and J ends were trimmed by 0 bases and 1 base, with 8 bases remaining between them.

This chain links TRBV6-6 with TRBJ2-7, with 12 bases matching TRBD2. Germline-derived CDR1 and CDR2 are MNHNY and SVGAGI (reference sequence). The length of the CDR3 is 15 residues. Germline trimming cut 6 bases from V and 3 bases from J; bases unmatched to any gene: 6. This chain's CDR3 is CASSPLAGGVYEQYF. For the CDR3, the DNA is TGTGCCAGCAGCCCACTAGCGGGAGGCGTCTACGAGCAGTACTTC.

CDR3 in DNA: TGTGCCAGCAGCGCCGGCTTTAGCTCCTACGAGCAGTACTTC. It translates to CASSAGFSSYEQYF. V and J are TRBV5-6 and TRBJ2-7; no clear D gene. The CDR3 runs 14 residues. The germline CDR1 and CDR2 sequences are SGHDT and YYEEEE. Trimming pared 4 bases from V and 0 bases from J, leaving 11 bases between.

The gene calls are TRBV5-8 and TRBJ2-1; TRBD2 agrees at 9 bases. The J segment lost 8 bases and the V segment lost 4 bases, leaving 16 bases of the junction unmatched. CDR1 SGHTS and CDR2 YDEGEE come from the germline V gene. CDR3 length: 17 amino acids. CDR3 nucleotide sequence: TGTGCCAGCAGCCCTGGGACTAGCCGAAACCTTAGGTATGAGCAGTTCTTC. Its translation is CASSPGTSRNLRYEQFF.

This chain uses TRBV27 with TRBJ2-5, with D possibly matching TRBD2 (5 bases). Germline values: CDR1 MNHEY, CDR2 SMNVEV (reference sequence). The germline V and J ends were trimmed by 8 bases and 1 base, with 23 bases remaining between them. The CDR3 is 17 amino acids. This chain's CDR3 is CASGRPRRAESQETQYF. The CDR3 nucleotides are TGTGCCAGCGGGCGGCCCCGGCGGGCGGAGAGCCAAGAGACCCAGTACTTC.

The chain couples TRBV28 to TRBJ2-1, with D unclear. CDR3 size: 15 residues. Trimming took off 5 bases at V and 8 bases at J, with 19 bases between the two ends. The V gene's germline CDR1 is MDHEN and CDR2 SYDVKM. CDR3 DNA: TGTGCCAGCAGTCCAACCGCTGTAGTGATAGATGAGCAGTTCTTC. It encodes CASSPTAVVIDEQFF.

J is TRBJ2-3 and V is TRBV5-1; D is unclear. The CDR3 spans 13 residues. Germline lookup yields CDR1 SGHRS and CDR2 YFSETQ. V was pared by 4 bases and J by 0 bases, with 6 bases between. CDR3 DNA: TGCGCCAGCAGCCCGCTTAGCACAGATACGCAGTATTTT. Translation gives CASSPLSTDTQYF.

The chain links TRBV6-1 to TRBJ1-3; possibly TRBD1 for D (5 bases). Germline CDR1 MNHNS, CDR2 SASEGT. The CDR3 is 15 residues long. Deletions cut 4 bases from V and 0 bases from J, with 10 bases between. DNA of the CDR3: TGTGCCAGCAGTGCCTCGGGGCACTCTGGAAACACCATATATTTT. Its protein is CASSASGHSGNTIYF.

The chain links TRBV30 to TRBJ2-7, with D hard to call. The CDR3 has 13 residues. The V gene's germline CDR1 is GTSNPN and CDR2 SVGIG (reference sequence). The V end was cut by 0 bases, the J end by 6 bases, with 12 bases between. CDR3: CAWSVGRRVEQYF. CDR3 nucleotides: TGTGCCTGGAGTGTAGGGCGAAGGGTCGAGCAGTACTTC.

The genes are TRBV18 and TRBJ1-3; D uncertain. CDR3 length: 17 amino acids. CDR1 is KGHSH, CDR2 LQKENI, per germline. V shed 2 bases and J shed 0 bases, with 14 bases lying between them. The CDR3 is CASSPRQLKSSGNTIYF. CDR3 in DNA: TGTGCCAGCTCACCAAGGCAGCTAAAGAGCTCTGGAAACACCATATATTTT.

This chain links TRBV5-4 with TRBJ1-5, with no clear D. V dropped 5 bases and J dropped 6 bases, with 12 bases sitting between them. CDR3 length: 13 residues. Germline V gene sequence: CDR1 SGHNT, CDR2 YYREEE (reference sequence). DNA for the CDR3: TGTGCCAGCAGTATTGGGCAGCTTCAGCCCCAGCATTTT. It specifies CASSIGQLQPQHF.

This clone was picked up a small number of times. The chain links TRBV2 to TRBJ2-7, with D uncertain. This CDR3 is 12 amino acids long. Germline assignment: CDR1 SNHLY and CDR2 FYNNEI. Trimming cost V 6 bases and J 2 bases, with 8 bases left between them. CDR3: CASRGAAYEQYF. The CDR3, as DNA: TGTGCCAGCAGAGGTGCTGCCTACGAGCAGTACTTC. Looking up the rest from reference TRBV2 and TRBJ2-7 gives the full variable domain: EPEVTQTPSHQVTQMGQEVILRCVPISNHLYFYWYRQILGQKVEFLVSFYNNEISEKSEIFDDQFSVERPDGSNFTLKIRSTKLEDSAMYFCASRGAAYEQYFGPGTRLTVT.

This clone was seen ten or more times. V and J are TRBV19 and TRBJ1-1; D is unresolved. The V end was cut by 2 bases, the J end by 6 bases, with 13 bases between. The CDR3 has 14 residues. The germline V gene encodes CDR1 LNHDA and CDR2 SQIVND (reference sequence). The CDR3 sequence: CASSILGSGAEAFF. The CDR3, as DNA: TGTGCCAGTAGTATATTAGGCAGCGGCGCTGAAGCTTTCTTT. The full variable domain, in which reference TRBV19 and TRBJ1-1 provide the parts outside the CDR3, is DGGITQSPKYLFRKEGQNVTLSCEQNLNHDAMYWYRQDPGQGLRLIYYSQIVNDFQKGDIAEGYSVSREKKESFPLTVTSAQKNPTAFYLCASSILGSGAEAFFGQGTRLTVV.

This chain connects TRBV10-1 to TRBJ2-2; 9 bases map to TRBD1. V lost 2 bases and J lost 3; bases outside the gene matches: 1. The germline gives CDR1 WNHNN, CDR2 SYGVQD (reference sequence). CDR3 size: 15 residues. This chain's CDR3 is CASSEGTGYTGELFF. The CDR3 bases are TGCGCCAGCAGTGAGGGGACAGGGTACACCGGGGAGCTGTTTTTT.